This TCR beta chain was identified during a study of cytomegalovirus exposure and HLA in healthy donors. Study-level information: Falling in the Caucasian-associated ancestry cluster were 81% of 398 genotyped donors.

Points on this clone: No antigen is known for it.

General study points: Among immune exposure information, only CMV serostatus was available.

V lost 6 bases to trimming and J lost 1 base; unmatched junction nucleotides: 4. This CDR3 has 14 amino acids. From germline, CDR1 is MNHEY and CDR2 SVGAGI. The PCR made use of 60 Vbeta and 13 Jbeta primers. Method: immunoSEQ multiplex PCR; TCRdb's copy keeps in-frame clones and lacks some. Of over 150,000 clones detected, less than 90% appear once; the ten largest clones hold 0.38%. The sequenced sample was PBMCs. The receptor's source is a boy between 2 and 15 years old in good health and CMV-seronegative. The chain recombines TRBV6-5 with TRBJ2-3, with 7 bases lining up with TRBD2. CDR3 protein: CASRAAGRTDTQYF. The DNA of the CDR3 is TGTGCCAGCAGAGCAGCGGGGCGCACAGATACGCAGTATTTT.